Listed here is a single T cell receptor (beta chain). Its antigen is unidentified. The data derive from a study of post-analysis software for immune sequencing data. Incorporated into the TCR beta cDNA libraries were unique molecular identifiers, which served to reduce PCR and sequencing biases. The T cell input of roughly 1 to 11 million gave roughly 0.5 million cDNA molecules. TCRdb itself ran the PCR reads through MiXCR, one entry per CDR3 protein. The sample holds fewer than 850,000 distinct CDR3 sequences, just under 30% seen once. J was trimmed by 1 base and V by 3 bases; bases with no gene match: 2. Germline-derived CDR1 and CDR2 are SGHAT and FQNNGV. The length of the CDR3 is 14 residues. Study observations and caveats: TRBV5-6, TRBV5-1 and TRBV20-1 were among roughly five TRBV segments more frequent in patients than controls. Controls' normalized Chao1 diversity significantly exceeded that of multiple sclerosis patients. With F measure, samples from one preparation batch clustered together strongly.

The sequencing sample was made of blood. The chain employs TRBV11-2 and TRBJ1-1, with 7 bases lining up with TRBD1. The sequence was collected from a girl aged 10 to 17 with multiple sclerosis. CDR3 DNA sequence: TGTGCCAGCAGCTTTAACAGGGGGAACACTGAAGCTTTCTTT. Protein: CASSFNRGNTEAFF.